These T cell receptor beta chains were read from a single sample in a study of blood T cell repertoires in COVID-19. Sequencing used immunoSEQ multiplex PCR; TCRdb keeps in-frame clones, though not all of them. The profile shows over 45,000 clones, 76% of them singletons. Source material: peripheral blood. The receptors stem from a man in his fifties with active or convalescent COVID-19. Both conserved end residues are part of each CDR3. D genes are given only for firm matches. A clone size is listed for some rows: how often the clone was seen (once, few, many), or a class if it is expanded.

clone_size: NA; d_call: NA; j_call: TRBJ1-1; v_call: TRBV6-5; cdr3_aa: CASTYSGGLNTEAFF; cdr3_nt: TGTGCCAGCACCTACTCGGGGGGTCTGAACACTGAAGCTTTCTTT
clone_size: NA; d_call: TRBD2; j_call: TRBJ2-1; v_call: TRBV10-1; cdr3_aa: CARLGVAGAWSYNEQFF; cdr3_nt: TGCGCCAGATTGGGGGTAGCGGGAGCTTGGTCCTACAATGAGCAGTTCTTC
clone_size: NA; d_call: NA; j_call: TRBJ1-1; v_call: TRBV5-1; cdr3_aa: CASSFREGNTEAFF; cdr3_nt: TGCGCCAGCAGCTTTCGGGAAGGAAACACTGAAGCTTTCTTT
clone_size: NA; d_call: TRBD2; j_call: TRBJ2-7; v_call: TRBV7-2; cdr3_aa: CASSFSAGAYEQYF; cdr3_nt: TGTGCCAGCAGCTTCTCAGCGGGGGCCTACGAGCAGTACTTC
clone_size: NA; d_call: NA; j_call: TRBJ2-3; v_call: TRBV5-6; cdr3_aa: CASSSLYGTDTQYF; cdr3_nt: TGTGCCAGCAGTTCCTTATATGGCACAGATACGCAGTATTTT
clone_size: NA; d_call: TRBD2; j_call: TRBJ2-1; v_call: TRBV28; cdr3_aa: CASSGLAGGEDEQFF; cdr3_nt: TGTGCCAGCAGTGGACTAGCGGGAGGTGAGGATGAGCAGTTCTTC
clone_size: NA; d_call: TRBD2; j_call: TRBJ2-7; v_call: TRBV2; cdr3_aa: CASRPLAGGVEQYF; cdr3_nt: TGTGCCAGCAGGCCACTAGCGGGAGGAGTTGAGCAGTACTTC
clone_size: NA; d_call: TRBD2; j_call: TRBJ2-1; v_call: TRBV27; cdr3_aa: CASRPWGLEFNEQFF; cdr3_nt: TGTGCCAGCAGACCCTGGGGACTAGAATTCAATGAGCAGTTCTTC
clone_size: NA; d_call: TRBD2; j_call: TRBJ2-4; v_call: TRBV3-1/TRBV3-2; cdr3_aa: CASSRGTSGGVAKNIQYF; cdr3_nt: TGTGCCAGCAGCCGCGGGACTAGCGGGGGGGTAGCCAAAAACATTCAGTACTTC
clone_size: NA; d_call: NA; j_call: TRBJ1-1; v_call: TRBV9; cdr3_aa: CASSVDIDLGREAFF; cdr3_nt: TGTGCCAGCAGCGTAGATATAGATTTGGGCCGAGAAGCTTTCTTT
clone_size: NA; d_call: NA; j_call: TRBJ1-5; v_call: TRBV3-1/TRBV3-2; cdr3_aa: CASSAGEGGQPQHF; cdr3_nt: TGTGCCAGCAGCGCTGGTGAGGGAGGCCAGCCCCAGCATTTT
clone_size: NA; d_call: TRBD1; j_call: TRBJ2-5; v_call: TRBV7-2; cdr3_aa: CASSPDRGAQYF; cdr3_nt: TGTGCCAGCAGCCCGGACAGGGGGGCCCAGTACTTC
clone_size: NA; d_call: TRBD2; j_call: TRBJ2-2; v_call: TRBV13; cdr3_aa: CASSLVSREFSGELFF; cdr3_nt: TGTGCCAGCAGCTTAGTTTCGCGGGAGTTCAGCGGGGAGCTGTTTTTT
clone_size: NA; d_call: NA; j_call: TRBJ2-3; v_call: TRBV14; cdr3_aa: CASSQARVSVSDTQYF; cdr3_nt: TGTGCCAGCAGCCAAGCCAGGGTATCCGTATCAGATACGCAGTATTTT
clone_size: NA; d_call: NA; j_call: TRBJ2-7; v_call: TRBV10-3; cdr3_aa: CAISVILHREQYF; cdr3_nt: TGTGCCATCAGTGTAATCCTTCACCGGGAGCAGTACTTC
clone_size: NA; d_call: NA; j_call: TRBJ1-4; v_call: TRBV5-1; cdr3_aa: CASSLGQLGEKLFF; cdr3_nt: TGCGCCAGCAGCTTGGGACAGTTGGGGGAAAAACTGTTTTTT
clone_size: NA; d_call: NA; j_call: TRBJ1-4; v_call: TRBV14; cdr3_aa: CASSHRPNEKLFF; cdr3_nt: TGTGCCAGCAGCCACCGTCCTAATGAAAAACTGTTTTTT
clone_size: NA; d_call: NA; j_call: TRBJ2-1; v_call: TRBV7-3; cdr3_aa: CASSLNTPINEQFF; cdr3_nt: TGTGCCAGCAGCCTCAATACTCCCATCAATGAGCAGTTCTTC
clone_size: NA; d_call: TRBD1; j_call: TRBJ2-2; v_call: TRBV7-2; cdr3_aa: CASSSQGKESPFTGELFF; cdr3_nt: TGTGCCAGCAGCTCACAGGGGAAGGAGTCCCCTTTCACCGGGGAGCTGTTTTTT
clone_size: NA; d_call: NA; j_call: TRBJ1-5; v_call: TRBV12-2; cdr3_aa: CASRLGQGGEPQHF; cdr3_nt: TGTGCAAGTCGCTTAGGGCAGGGAGGCGAGCCCCAGCATTTT
clone_size: once; d_call: TRBD2; j_call: TRBJ2-3; v_call: TRBV5-6; cdr3_aa: CASSPGTSGGAGDTQYF; cdr3_nt: TGTGCCAGCAGCCCAGGGACTAGCGGGGGGGCCGGAGATACGCAGTATTTT
clone_size: NA; d_call: TRBD1; j_call: TRBJ2-7; v_call: TRBV6-5; cdr3_aa: CASSSDRGLTYEQYF; cdr3_nt: TGTGCCAGCAGCTCAGACAGGGGTCTTACCTACGAGCAGTACTTC
clone_size: NA; d_call: NA; j_call: TRBJ2-7; v_call: TRBV18; cdr3_aa: CASSPSGDNEQYF; cdr3_nt: TGTGCCAGCTCACCGTCAGGGGACAACGAGCAGTACTTC
clone_size: few; d_call: NA; j_call: TRBJ1-2; v_call: TRBV27; cdr3_aa: CASSFVGDRGYTF; cdr3_nt: TGTGCCAGCAGTTTTGTCGGGGATCGGGGCTACACCTTC
clone_size: NA; d_call: TRBD1; j_call: TRBJ1-6; v_call: TRBV19; cdr3_aa: CASRGWDRISSLHF; cdr3_nt: TGTGCCAGTAGGGGCTGGGACAGAATAAGCTCCCTCCACTTT
clone_size: NA; d_call: NA; j_call: TRBJ2-7; v_call: TRBV5-1; cdr3_aa: CASSYGDSYEQYF; cdr3_nt: TGCGCCAGCAGCTACGGGGACTCCTACGAGCAGTACTTC